These 30 T cell receptor beta chains were all obtained from the same sample, sequenced in a study of shared clonotypes between healthy human individuals. The method was immunoSEQ multiplex PCR; TCRdb's version includes in-frame clones alone and lacks a portion of them. The data contain over 850,000 clones, about 80% of them singletons. Sample: memory CD4+ T cells from PBMCs. As to subset: CD45RA-negative fraction. The receptor set was obtained from a man aged 18-30 years in good health. Some clones in this sample may be carry-over from other donors' samples.

The V and J genes are TRBV6-6 and TRBJ2-3, with D unresolved. Per germline, CDR1 MNHNY and CDR2 SVGAGI (reference sequence). Deletions cut 7 bases from V and 1 base from J, with 6 bases between. CDR3 length: 12 amino acids. The CDR3 DNA reads TGTGCCAGCATGCAGGGCACAGATACGCAGTATTTT. This codes for CASMQGTDTQYF.

This clone was observed once. The gene calls are TRBV29-1 and TRBJ2-1; 8 bases match TRBD1. V was clipped by 0 bases and J by 4 bases; unmatched bases: 5. CDR3 length equals 15 residues. The germline V gene encodes CDR1 SQVTM and CDR2 ANQGSEA. As DNA, the CDR3 is TGCAGCGTTGAAGATCCAGGGGGCGCTTACAATGAGCAGTTCTTC. Amino acid sequence: CSVEDPGGAYNEQFF.

This clone was observed a single time. This chain connects TRBV9 to TRBJ2-7; 10 bases line up with TRBD2. This CDR3 comprises 16 residues. From germline, CDR1 is SGDLS and CDR2 YYNGEE. Germline trimming cut 0 bases from V and 2 bases from J; bases unmatched to any gene: 5. Here the CDR3 reads CASSVASTSGAYEQYF. In DNA form, the CDR3 reads TGTGCCAGCAGCGTAGCTAGCACTAGCGGGGCCTACGAGCAGTACTTC.

The J gene is TRBJ2-2, the V gene TRBV10-1, with D maybe TRBD2 (6 bases). Trimming pared 5 bases from V and 4 bases from J, leaving 14 bases between. The CDR3 covers 15 residues. Germline assignment: CDR1 WNHNN and CDR2 SYGVQD (reference sequence). CDR3 amino acids: CASSSTGTPTGELFF. In nucleotides, the CDR3 is TGCGCCAGCAGTAGTACCGGGACTCCCACCGGGGAGCTGTTTTTT.

This chain links TRBV18 with TRBJ2-7, with 10 bases that match TRBD1. Trimming removed 0 bases from V and 5 bases from J; junction bases left unmatched: 4. The CDR3 consists of 15 residues. Germline lookup yields CDR1 KGHSH and CDR2 LQKENI. CDR3 in DNA: TGTGCCAGCTCACCACCCTCCGGACAGGGGGACGAGCAGTACTTC. Translating gives CASSPPSGQGDEQYF.

Of note for this clone: Additional DNA sequences in this sample encode the identical CDR3. The V gene is TRBV7-9, the J gene TRBJ2-1, with 12 bases aligning to TRBD2. The junction had 5 bases not matched to a gene; V was cut back by 4 bases and J by 4 bases. Germline CDR1 and CDR2: SEHNR and FQNEAQ (reference sequence). The CDR3 totals 16 residues. The CDR3, as DNA: TGTGCCAGCAGCTCCGGACTAGCGGGACCTTACAATGAGCAGTTCTTC. This sequence encodes CASSSGLAGPYNEQFF.

The rearrangement joins TRBV7-3 to TRBJ2-5; 10 bases align to TRBD1. The CDR3 extends over 14 amino acids. V was pared by 5 bases and J by 5 bases, with 5 bases of the junction left unmatched. In germline, CDR1 is SGHTA, CDR2 FQGTGA. The CDR3 bases are TGTGCCAGCAGCATCGGGACAGGGGTTGAGACCCAGTACTTC. Its translation is CASSIGTGVETQYF.

This clone was seen ten or more times. The CDR3 bases are TGTGCCAGCAGGTTAACGACAGAGTTAAATGAAAAACTGTTTTTT. This gives the protein CASRLTTELNEKLFF. The gene calls are TRBV2 and TRBJ1-4; D perhaps matches TRBD1 (5 bases). Germline-derived CDR1 and CDR2 are SNHLY and FYNNEI. Trimming took 6 bases from V and 5 from J, leaving 16 bases between them. This CDR3 is built from 15 residues.

This clone has only a few counts. The chain couples TRBV2 to TRBJ1-4; no reliable D call. V dropped 7 bases and J dropped 1 base, with 22 bases sitting between them. Germline V gives CDR1 SNHLY, CDR2 FYNNEI. CDR3 length: 18 residues. CDR3 protein: CASIPGPGVRRTNEKLFF. DNA for the CDR3: TGTGCCAGCATTCCTGGACCCGGAGTGCGACGAACTAATGAAAAACTGTTTTTT.

The chain employs TRBV9 and TRBJ2-1; TRBD2 matches 8 bases. CDR1 and CDR2 (germline): SGDLS, YYNGEE. Trimming at V came to 3 bases and at J to 9 bases, leaving 20 bases not matched to a gene. The CDR3 extends over 18 amino acids. This chain's CDR3 is CASSALVELAAERGEQFF. Written as DNA, the CDR3 is TGTGCCAGCAGCGCTCTCGTCGAACTAGCGGCAGAAAGGGGTGAGCAGTTCTTC.

The chain employs TRBV19 and TRBJ1-2; D uncertain. CDR3 length: 15 amino acids. CDR1 and CDR2 (germline): LNHDA, SQIVND (reference sequence). V shed 7 bases and J shed 0 bases, with 15 bases lying between them. The DNA for the CDR3 is TGTGCCAGTACCCGGGCGAGACAAACTAACTATGGCTACACCTTC. It yields the protein CASTRARQTNYGYTF. Using reference TRBV19 and TRBJ1-2 for the parts outside the CDR3, the full variable domain is DGGITQSPKYLFRKEGQNVTLSCEQNLNHDAMYWYRQDPGQGLRLIYYSQIVNDFQKGDIAEGYSVSREKKESFPLTVTSAQKNPTAFYLCASTRARQTNYGYTFGSGTRLTVV.

The rearrangement joins TRBV27 to TRBJ2-1; TRBD2 aligns across 12 bases. Germline V gene sequence: CDR1 MNHEY, CDR2 SMNVEV (reference sequence). This CDR3 has 16 amino acids. V lost 8 bases to trimming and J lost 6 bases; unmatched junction nucleotides: 11. The CDR3 spells CASGWWGLAGFNEQFF. In DNA form, the CDR3 reads TGTGCCAGCGGATGGTGGGGACTAGCGGGTTTCAATGAGCAGTTCTTC.

This clone has only one observation. The chain links TRBV6-1 to TRBJ2-2, with 14 bases lining up with TRBD2. The CDR3 consists of 17 residues. With 4 bases clipped from V and 4 bases from J, the junction kept 5 bases outside the gene matches. Looked up from germline, CDR1 is MNHNS and CDR2 is SASEGT. CDR3 DNA sequence: TGTGCCAGCAGTGGACCGGGACTAGCGGGAGCCACCGGGGAGCTGTTTTTT. Residues: CASSGPGLAGATGELFF.

The chain couples TRBV5-1 to TRBJ1-1; a possible D gene is TRBD1 (6 bases). The germline gives CDR1 SGHRS, CDR2 YFSETQ. The CDR3 runs to 13 residues. The germline V and J ends were trimmed by 2 bases and 8 bases, with 13 bases remaining between them. CDR3 coding DNA: TGCGCCAGCAGCTTTTCGGTGGGGGCAGAAGCTTTCTTT. This translates into CASSFSVGAEAFF. The full variable domain, rest sourced from reference TRBV5-1 and TRBJ1-1, is KAGVTQTPRYLIKTRGQQVTLSCSPISGHRSVSWYQQTPGQGLQFLFEYFSETQRNKGNFPGRFSGRQFSNSRSEMNVSTLELGDSALYLCASSFSVGAEAFFGQGTRLTVV.

The chain has TRBV4-1 and TRBJ2-1, with D maybe TRBD2 (6 bases). CDR1 is MGHRA and CDR2 is YSYEKL in the germline V gene. The CDR3 is made up of 16 amino acids. V was clipped by 0 bases and J by 5 bases, with 14 bases between them. The CDR3 DNA follows: TGCGCCAGCAGCCAAGAAGGGTGGGGGGTTAACAATGAGCAGTTCTTC. Protein product: CASSQEGWGVNNEQFF.

This clone appeared a single time. Distinct nucleotide sequences in the sample also encode this CDR3. The rearrangement uses TRBV5-1 and TRBJ1-2, with TRBD1 as a possible D gene (5 bases). With 0 bases removed from V and 2 bases from J, the gap between germline ends came to 5 bases. Germline loops: CDR1 SGHRS, CDR2 YFSETQ. The CDR3 has 13 residues. The CDR3 sequence: CASSLEGNYGYTF. Here the CDR3 DNA reads TGCGCCAGCAGCTTGGAGGGGAACTATGGCTACACCTTC.

This clone was observed a handful of times. This chain uses TRBV5-5 with TRBJ2-2; 9 bases line up with TRBD1. The CDR3 is 15 residues long. CDR1 is SGHKS, CDR2 YYEKEE, per germline (reference sequence). V gave up 6 bases and J gave up 1 base; unmatched junction bases: 4. The CDR3 region is CASNTGGRNTGELFF. The CDR3, as DNA: TGTGCCAGCAACACAGGGGGCCGGAACACCGGGGAGCTGTTTTTT.

The rearrangement joins TRBV5-1 to TRBJ2-2; 9 bases are a match to TRBD1. This CDR3 comprises 16 residues. Per the germline V gene, CDR1 is SGHRS and CDR2 is YFSETQ. V was pared by 0 bases and J by 2 bases, with 2 bases of the junction left unmatched. Here the CDR3 reads CASSLGDRDNTGELFF. The CDR3 region has the DNA TGCGCCAGCAGCTTGGGGGACAGGGACAACACCGGGGAGCTGTTTTTT.

This chain links TRBV18 with TRBJ1-1; tentative D call: TRBD1 (5 bases). This CDR3 has 16 residues. Germline CDR1 is KGHSH and CDR2 is LQKENI. Trimming cost V 4 bases and J 5 bases, with 20 bases left between them. The DNA of the CDR3 is TGTGCCAGCTCACTCAAATATACAGGTATCGGGACTGAAGCTTTCTTT. Its protein product is CASSLKYTGIGTEAFF.

The chain has TRBV5-6 and TRBJ1-3; tentative D call: TRBD1 (6 bases). CDR3 length equals 14 residues. CDR1 is SGHDT, CDR2 YYEEEE, per germline. The germline V and J ends were trimmed by 1 base and 4 bases, with 9 bases remaining between them. This chain's CDR3 is CASSLWGAGNTIYF. The CDR3 DNA reads TGTGCCAGCAGCTTGTGGGGGGCCGGAAACACCATATATTTT.

This chain links TRBV7-3 with TRBJ2-1; 9 bases match TRBD2. Germline assignment: CDR1 SGHTA and CDR2 FQGTGA. V lost 2 bases, J lost 2 bases, and 4 bases stayed unmatched. CDR3 length: 16 amino acids. In DNA form, the CDR3 reads TGTGCCAGCAGCTTATCTAGCGGGGTAACCTACAATGAGCAGTTCTTC. Translated: CASSLSSGVTYNEQFF.

The chain links TRBV7-3 to TRBJ1-1; a possible D gene is TRBD1 (5 bases). Trimming took 5 bases from V and 4 from J, leaving 11 bases between them. Germline V gives CDR1 SGHTA, CDR2 FQGTGA. The CDR3 has 13 residues. CDR3 DNA: TGTGCCAGCAGCCAACAGGTGGGCACTGAAGCTTTCTTT. It is translated as CASSQQVGTEAFF.

The chain links TRBV6-6 to TRBJ1-2; D remains ambiguous. The CDR3 loop spans 15 amino acids. CDR1 and CDR2 from the germline V gene are MNHNY and SVGAGI (reference sequence). V shed 7 bases and J shed 0 bases, with 15 bases lying between them. The CDR3 bases are TGTGCCAGCACCCTGGTGGGTGGAGCTAACTATGGCTACACCTTC. Protein: CASTLVGGANYGYTF.

To note about this clone: This CDR3 is also generated by other DNA sequences in the sample. This chain links TRBV2 with TRBJ1-2; the D gene is possibly TRBD1 (5 bases). This CDR3 comprises 12 residues. V was clipped by 2 bases and J by 7 bases, with 8 bases between them. From germline, CDR1 is SNHLY and CDR2 FYNNEI. CDR3 coding DNA: TGTGCCAGCAGTGAACAGGGCGGTGGCTACACCTTC. Amino acid sequence: CASSEQGGGYTF.

The rearrangement links TRBV5-1 to TRBJ1-1; tentative D call: TRBD1 (6 bases). The CDR3 is 14 residues long. Trimming pared 4 bases from V and 0 bases from J, leaving 10 bases between. Per germline, CDR1 SGHRS and CDR2 YFSETQ. The CDR3, as DNA: TGCGCCAGCAGCCAGGACAGATTGAACACTGAAGCTTTCTTT. This encodes CASSQDRLNTEAFF.

This chain uses TRBV7-9 with TRBJ2-2; 7 bases map to TRBD2. CDR3 length equals 16 residues. Losses at the gene ends were 5 bases for V and 4 bases for J; bases not matched to a gene: 10. Looked up from germline, CDR1 is SEHNR and CDR2 is FQNEAQ (reference sequence). The CDR3: CASSPPGLPTTGELFF. The CDR3 DNA reads as TGTGCCAGCAGCCCTCCGGGACTACCAACCACCGGGGAGCTGTTTTTT.

The CDR3 loop reads CSVLSPRSYNEQFF. CDR3 nucleotides: TGCAGCGTTCTTAGTCCACGGTCCTACAATGAGCAGTTCTTC. V is TRBV29-1 and J is TRBJ2-1, with no clear D. CDR3 length: 14 residues. The V and J ends lost 5 bases and 1 base respectively, with 12 bases between them. Looked up from germline, CDR1 is SQVTM and CDR2 is ANQGSEA.

Only one count was recorded for this clone. This chain joins TRBV5-1 and TRBJ2-1, with no clear D. Trimming cost V 0 bases and J 3 bases, with 7 bases left between them. Germline V gene data show CDR1 as SGHRS and CDR2 as YFSETQ. The CDR3 runs 14 residues. DNA of the CDR3: TGCGCCAGCAGCTTGGGAACGTTCTACAATGAGCAGTTCTTC. Protein: CASSLGTFYNEQFF.

The V gene is TRBV28, the J gene TRBJ2-7; no clear D. Trimming removed 8 bases at V and 3 bases at J, with 11 bases between. CDR3 length equals 12 residues. The germline V gene encodes CDR1 MDHEN and CDR2 SYDVKM. CDR3 sequence (DNA): TGTGCCAGCCTAACTCCTCTCTACGAGCAGTACTTC. Amino acid sequence: CASLTPLYEQYF. Variable domain in full (rest from reference TRBV28 and TRBJ2-7): DVKVTQSSRYLVKRTGEKVFLECVQDMDHENMFWYRQDPGLGLRLIYFSYDVKMKEKGDIPEGYSVSREKKERFSLILESASTNQTSMYLCASLTPLYEQYFGPGTRLTVT.

This rearrangement joins TRBV7-8 to TRBJ2-7; D is ambiguous. There are 14 residues in the CDR3. The V end lost 3 bases, the J end lost 0 bases, and 9 bases lay between the germline ends. Per the germline V gene, CDR1 is SGHVS and CDR2 is FQNEAQ. In DNA, the CDR3 is TGTGCCAGCAGCTTGGTTACCTTCTCCTACGAGCAGTACTTC. Translating gives CASSLVTFSYEQYF.